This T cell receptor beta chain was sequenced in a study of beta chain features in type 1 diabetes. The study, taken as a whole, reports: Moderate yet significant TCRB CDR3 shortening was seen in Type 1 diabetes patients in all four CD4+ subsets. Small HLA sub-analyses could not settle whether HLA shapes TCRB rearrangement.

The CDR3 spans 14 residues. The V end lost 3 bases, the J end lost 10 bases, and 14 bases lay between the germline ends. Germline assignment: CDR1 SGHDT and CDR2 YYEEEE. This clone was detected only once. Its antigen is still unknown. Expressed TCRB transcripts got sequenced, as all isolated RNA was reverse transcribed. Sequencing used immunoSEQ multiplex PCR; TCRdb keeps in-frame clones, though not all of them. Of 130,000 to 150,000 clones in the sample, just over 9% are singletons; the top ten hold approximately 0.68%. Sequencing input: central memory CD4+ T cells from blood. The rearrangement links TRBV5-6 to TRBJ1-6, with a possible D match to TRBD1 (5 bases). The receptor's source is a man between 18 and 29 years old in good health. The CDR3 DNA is TGTGCCAGCAGCTCCCAACAGGTAGAGTCACCCCTCCACTTT. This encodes CASSSQQVESPLHF. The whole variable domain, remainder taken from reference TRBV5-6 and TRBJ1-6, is DAGVTQSPTHLIKTRGQQVTLRCSPKSGHDTVSWYQQALGQGPQFIFQYYEEEERQRGNFPDRFSGHQFPNYSSELNVNALLLGDSALYLCASSSQQVESPLHFGNGTRLTVT.